This TCR beta chain stems from a study of cytomegalovirus exposure and HLA in healthy donors. Germline V gives CDR1 ENHRY, CDR2 SYGVKD. The length of the CDR3 is 14 residues. V was pared by 4 bases and J by 0 bases, with 2 bases of the junction left unmatched. PCR involved 60 Vbeta and 13 Jbeta primers. The method was immunoSEQ multiplex PCR; TCRdb's version includes in-frame clones alone and lacks a portion of them. The table records fewer than 200,000 clones, less than 75% of them present only once. Notes on this clone: The antigen is unknown.

Study-level points and caveats: Investigators reported under 200 TCR beta chains as tied to cytomegalovirus.

The sequence was collected from a girl aged 5-17 years in good health and CMV-seronegative. The chain recombines TRBV10-3 with TRBJ1-2; 7 bases are shared with TRBD1. Sequencing was performed on PBMCs. CDR3 in amino acids: CAISGQGTNYGYTF. The CDR3, as DNA: TGTGCCATCAGTGGACAGGGAACTAACTATGGCTACACCTTC.